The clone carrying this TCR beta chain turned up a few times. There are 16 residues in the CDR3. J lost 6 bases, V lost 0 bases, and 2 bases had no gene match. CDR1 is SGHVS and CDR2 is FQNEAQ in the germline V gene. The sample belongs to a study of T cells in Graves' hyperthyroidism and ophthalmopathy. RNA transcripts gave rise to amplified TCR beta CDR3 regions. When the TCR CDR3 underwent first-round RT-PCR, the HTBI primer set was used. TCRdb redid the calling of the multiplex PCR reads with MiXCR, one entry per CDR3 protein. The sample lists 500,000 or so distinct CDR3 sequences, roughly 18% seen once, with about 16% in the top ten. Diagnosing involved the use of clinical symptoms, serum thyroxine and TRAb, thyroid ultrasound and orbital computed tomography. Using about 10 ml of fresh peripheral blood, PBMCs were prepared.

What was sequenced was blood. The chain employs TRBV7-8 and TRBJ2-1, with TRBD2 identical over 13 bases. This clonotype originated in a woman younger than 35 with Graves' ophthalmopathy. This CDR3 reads CASSLARTSGSNEQFF. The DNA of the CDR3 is TGTGCCAGCAGCTTAGCCCGGACTAGCGGGAGCAATGAGCAGTTCTTC.